Listed below are T cell receptor beta chains from one sample, sequenced in a study of Graves' ophthalmopathy and Graves' hyperthyroidism. TCRdb passed the multiplex PCR reads through MiXCR, listing each CDR3 protein once. In the table there are 300,000 to 400,000 distinct CDR3 sequences, roughly 17% of which are singletons. The sequenced sample was peripheral blood. The receptors here all came from an adult man with Graves' ophthalmopathy. Each CDR3 is given with its conserved first and last residue. The D gene is left open where the match is weak. Clone size is stated in some rows and not others, as once, few, many or a class when expanded.

d_gene,j_gene,v_gene,abundance,CDR3aa,CDR3nt
TRBD1,TRBJ1-5,TRBV19,many,CASSQGGNQPQHF,TGTGCCAGTAGCCAGGGGGGCAATCAGCCCCAGCATTTT
-,TRBJ1-2,TRBV29-1,many,CSVDLGGRGYTF,TGCAGCGTTGATTTGGGGGGAAGGGGCTACACCTTC
-,TRBJ2-7,TRBV20-1,many,CSAVPSRTPNNEQYF,TGCAGTGCTGTCCCTAGTCGGACCCCCAACAACGAGCAGTACTTC
TRBD1,TRBJ2-7,TRBV28,many,CASSPPPGQGAYEQYF,TGTGCCAGCAGCCCGCCCCCTGGACAGGGGGCTTACGAGCAGTACTTC
-,TRBJ1-2,TRBV19,-,CASSNLLEASNYGYTF,TGTGCCAGTAGCAACCTTCTCGAGGCCAGTAACTATGGCTACACCTTC
-,TRBJ2-5,TRBV11-2,many,CASSLGHGSQETQYF,TGTGCCAGCAGCTTAGGGCACGGAAGCCAAGAGACCCAGTACTTC
-,TRBJ2-4,TRBV20-1,many,CSAARGMAKNIQYF,TGCAGTGCCGCTCGTGGGATGGCCAAAAACATTCAGTACTTC
TRBD2,TRBJ2-5,TRBV6-2/TRBV6-3,many,CASSHPTSGMGETQYF,TGTGCCAGCAGTCACCCCACTAGCGGGATGGGAGAGACCCAGTACTTC
TRBD1,TRBJ2-2,TRBV5-1,many,CASSPRDRGSGGELFF,TGCGCCAGCAGCCCCAGGGACAGGGGTTCTGGCGGGGAGCTGTTTTTT
TRBD1,TRBJ2-5,TRBV5-1,few,CASSWGQGAQETQYF,TGCGCCAGCAGCTGGGGACAGGGGGCTCAAGAGACCCAGTACTTC
TRBD2,TRBJ2-7,TRBV19,many,CASSILAGGRSSYEQYF,TGTGCCAGTAGTATTCTAGCGGGAGGACGGTCATCCTACGAGCAGTACTTC
-,TRBJ1-5,TRBV12-3/TRBV12-4,many,CASSLGGYSNQPQHF,TGTGCCAGCAGTCTCGGGGGGTATAGCAATCAGCCCCAGCATTTT
-,TRBJ2-6,TRBV6-6,many,CASRSPLDPGANVLTF,TGTGCCAGCAGGTCACCCCTAGACCCTGGGGCCAACGTCCTGACTTTC
-,TRBJ2-5,TRBV7-2,few,CASSLGGNKETQYF,TGTGCCAGCAGCTTAGGGGGGAATAAAGAGACCCAGTACTTC
-,TRBJ2-6,TRBV7-3,many,CASSLDPPSSGANVLTF,TGTGCCAGCAGCTTAGACCCACCGAGCTCTGGGGCCAACGTCCTGACTTTC
-,TRBJ1-2,TRBV20-1,many,CSASWQGKYTF,TGCAGTGCTAGTTGGCAGGGGAAGTACACCTTC
-,TRBJ1-2,TRBV19,many,CASKRRSGLENYGYTF,TGTGCCAGTAAACGTCGGTCAGGCCTAGAAAACTATGGCTACACCTTC